Sequencing of this T cell receptor (beta chain) was carried out in a study of blood T cell repertoires in COVID-19. At the level of the study: Donors in the United States, Italy and Spain gave samples during acute or convalescent COVID-19.

In the authors' methods: Nucleated cell counts were estimated from reference gene primer amplification. The table came from immunoSEQ multiplex PCR; TCRdb's copy has only in-frame clones and leaves some out. Clonal size and the V and J genes are those of that table, whereas D and trimming came from the DNA. Among 50,000 or so clones listed, more than 80% were seen once. The CDR3 runs to 14 residues. Trimming cost V 2 bases and J 2 bases; bases outside gene matches: 4. Germline CDR1 SGHKS, CDR2 YYEKEE (reference sequence). It was during active infection that Seattle patients were enrolled and then longitudinally followed.

The rearrangement uses TRBV5-5 and TRBJ2-7; TRBD2 matches 7 bases. The clonotype comes from a man in his 60s with COVID-19, enrolled during active disease. Sequenced: peripheral blood. DNA for the CDR3: TGTGCCAGCAGCTTAGCTAGCGGAGCCTACGAGCAGTACTTC. The encoded protein is CASSLASGAYEQYF.